Listed below are T cell receptor beta chains from one sample, sequenced in a study of OX40 agonist ivuxolimab in advanced cancers. The repertoire was sequenced with immunoSEQ multiplex PCR; TCRdb's copy has only in-frame clones and lacks some. Among about 75,000 clones listed, 80% to 90% were seen once. Here the sequenced sample was CD4+ or CD8+ T cells sorted from blood, taken in a trial of the OX40 agonist ivuxolimab. These receptors were taken from an adult with an advanced solid tumor such as melanoma, head and neck, liver or kidney cancer. CDR3s include the opening cysteine and the closing phenylalanine or tryptophan. A D gene is named only where the DNA matches it firmly. Only part of the rows carry a size: once, few, many, or a class if the clone is expanded.

clone_size	d_call	j_call	v_call	cdr3_nt	cdr3_aa
-	-	TRBJ2-5	TRBV2	TGTGCCAGCAGTGTAGAAGAGACCCAGTACTTC	CASSVEETQYF
few	-	TRBJ2-3	TRBV4-1	TGCGCCAGCAGCCAAAGAGGACCTAGCACAGATACGCAGTATTTT	CASSQRGPSTDTQYF
-	-	TRBJ1-5	TRBV19	TGTGCCAGTAGTATCGGAGTGGGGACCTCGGGGTTAAATCAGCCCCAGCATTTT	CASSIGVGTSGLNQPQHF
-	TRBD2	TRBJ2-7	TRBV5-4	TGTGCCAGCAGCTTGGGCCTAGCGGGAGTAAACGAGCAGTACTTC	CASSLGLAGVNEQYF
-	-	TRBJ1-5	TRBV6-5	TGTGCCAGCAGTCGAAATCAGCCCCAGCATTTT	CASSRNQPQHF
-	TRBD1	TRBJ2-7	TRBV19	TGTGCCAGCCGGGACAGGGGCTACGAGCAGTACTTT	CASRDRGYEQYF
-	TRBD1	TRBJ2-7	TRBV5-4	TGTGCCAGCAGCTACGAGGGGGACAGGGGCCACGAGCAGTACTTC	CASSYEGDRGHEQYF
few	TRBD2	TRBJ2-7	TRBV2	TGTGCCACCAGGACTAGCGGGTACGAGCAGTACTTC	CATRTSGYEQYF
few	-	TRBJ2-6	TRBV19	TGTGCCAGTAGTATCCGGGGTCTGCTCTCTGGGGCCAACGTCCTGACTTTC	CASSIRGLLSGANVLTF
-	TRBD1	TRBJ1-1	TRBV5-4	TGTGCCAGCAGCTTGGGGACAGGGGGCACTGAAGCTTTCTTT	CASSLGTGGTEAFF
once	-	TRBJ2-3	TRBV6-1	TGTGCCAGCAGCCAGGGACAAACAGATACGCAGTATTTT	CASSQGQTDTQYF
-	TRBD1	TRBJ2-7	TRBV25-1	TGTGCCAGCAGGAAGACAGGGTCAGCCGGAGAGCAGTACTTC	CASRKTGSAGEQYF
-	TRBD1	TRBJ1-2	TRBV10-3	TGTGCCAGCAGTCCTGTAACGGGGACAGGGGCCTATGGCTACACCTTC	CASSPVTGTGAYGYTF
-	TRBD1	TRBJ2-6	TRBV14	TGTGCCAGCAGCCAAGAATTCGGGATCGGGACAGGGATTCGCACTGGGGCCAACGTCCTGACTTTC	CASSQEFGIGTGIRTGANVLTF
-	TRBD2	TRBJ2-7	TRBV5-6	TGTGCCAGCAGCTTGGTCATTAGCGGGAGGGGAGAGCAGTACTTC	CASSLVISGRGEQYF
once	TRBD2	TRBJ2-5	TRBV5-1	TGCGCCAGCAGTATTAGCGGGAGTCGGGAGACCCAGTACTTC	CASSISGSRETQYF
-	-	TRBJ2-3	TRBV18	TGTGCCAGCGCGCCTATTACCACAGATACGCAGTATTTT	CASAPITTDTQYF
-	-	TRBJ2-5	TRBV11-3	TGTGCCAGCAGCTTAGTAGAGCCCACCGGGTTGGAGACCCAGTACTTC	CASSLVEPTGLETQYF
-	-	TRBJ1-1	TRBV2	TGTGCCAGCAGTATCCGCCCCTTCACTGAAGCTTTCTTT	CASSIRPFTEAFF
-	TRBD1	TRBJ1-5	TRBV27	TGTGCCAGCAGTCTCGGACAGGGGGCGAGTAATCAGCCCCAGCATTTT	CASSLGQGASNQPQHF
-	TRBD1	TRBJ2-2	TRBV19	TGTGCCAGTAATTGGGCAGGGGGCTACACCGGGGAGCTGTTTTTT	CASNWAGGYTGELFF
-	TRBD1	TRBJ2-7	TRBV19	TGCCTCCCCAAGACCGGGACAGGGTACGAGCAGTACTTC	CLPKTGTGYEQYF
few	TRBD1	TRBJ2-1	TRBV11-1	TGTGCCAGCAGCCTAAGACAGGGGGCCTATGAGCAGTTCTTC	CASSLRQGAYEQFF
-	-	TRBJ1-1	TRBV5-1	TGCGCCAGCAGCGCCGCCACGGTTGAGGGGACTGAAGCTTTCTTT	CASSAATVEGTEAFF
once	-	TRBJ1-4	TRBV5-1	TGCGCCAGCAGCTTGAACCCCGGGATTGAAAAACTGTTTTTT	CASSLNPGIEKLFF
-	TRBD2	TRBJ2-4	TRBV18	TGTGCCAGCTCACCATGGAGGGAGGGTTCCAAAAACATTCAGTACTTC	CASSPWREGSKNIQYF
few	TRBD1	TRBJ1-5	TRBV7-9	TGTGCCAGCAGCAGTGACAGGGTCTTCAATCAGCCCCAGCATTTT	CASSSDRVFNQPQHF
-	-	TRBJ1-1	TRBV28	TGTGCCAGCGAAGCCGGGGGTGTGAACACTGAAGCTTTCTTT	CASEAGGVNTEAFF
-	TRBD2	TRBJ2-6	TRBV2	TGTGCCAGCAGCGCCGGGGAGGGTCGGGCTGGGGCCAACGTCCTGACTTTC	CASSAGEGRAGANVLTF